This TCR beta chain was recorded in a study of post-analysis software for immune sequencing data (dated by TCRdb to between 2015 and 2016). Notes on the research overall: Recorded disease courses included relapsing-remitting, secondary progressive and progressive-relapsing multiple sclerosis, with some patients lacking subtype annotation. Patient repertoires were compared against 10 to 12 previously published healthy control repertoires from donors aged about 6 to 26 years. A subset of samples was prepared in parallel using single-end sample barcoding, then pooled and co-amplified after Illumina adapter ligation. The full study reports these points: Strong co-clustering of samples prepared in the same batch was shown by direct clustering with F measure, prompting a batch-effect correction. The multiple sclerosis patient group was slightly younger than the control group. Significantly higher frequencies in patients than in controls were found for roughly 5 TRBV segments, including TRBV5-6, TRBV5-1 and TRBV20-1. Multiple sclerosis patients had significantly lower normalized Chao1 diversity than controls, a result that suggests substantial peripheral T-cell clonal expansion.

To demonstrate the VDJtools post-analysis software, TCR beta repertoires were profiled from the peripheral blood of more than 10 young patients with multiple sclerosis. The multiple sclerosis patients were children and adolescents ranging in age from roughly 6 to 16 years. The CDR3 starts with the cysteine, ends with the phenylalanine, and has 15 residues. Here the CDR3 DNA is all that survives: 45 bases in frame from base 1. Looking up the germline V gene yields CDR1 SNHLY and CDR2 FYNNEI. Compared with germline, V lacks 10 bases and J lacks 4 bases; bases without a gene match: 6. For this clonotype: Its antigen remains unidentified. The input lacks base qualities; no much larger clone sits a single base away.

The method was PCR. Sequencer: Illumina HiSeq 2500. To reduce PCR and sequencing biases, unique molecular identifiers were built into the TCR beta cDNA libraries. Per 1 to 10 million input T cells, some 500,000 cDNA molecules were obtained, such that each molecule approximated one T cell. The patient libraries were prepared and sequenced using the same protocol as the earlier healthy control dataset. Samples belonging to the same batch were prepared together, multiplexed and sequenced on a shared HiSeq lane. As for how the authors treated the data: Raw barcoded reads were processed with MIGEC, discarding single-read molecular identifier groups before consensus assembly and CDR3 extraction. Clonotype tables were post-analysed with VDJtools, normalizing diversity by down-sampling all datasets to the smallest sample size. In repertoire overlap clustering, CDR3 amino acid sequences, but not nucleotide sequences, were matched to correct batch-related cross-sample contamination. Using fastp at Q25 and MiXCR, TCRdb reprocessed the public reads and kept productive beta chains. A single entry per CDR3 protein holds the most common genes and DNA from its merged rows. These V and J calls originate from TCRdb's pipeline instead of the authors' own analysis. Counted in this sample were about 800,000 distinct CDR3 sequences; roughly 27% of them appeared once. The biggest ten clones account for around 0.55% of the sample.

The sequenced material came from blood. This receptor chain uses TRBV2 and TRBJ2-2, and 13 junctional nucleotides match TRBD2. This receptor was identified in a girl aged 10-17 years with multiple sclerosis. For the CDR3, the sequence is CATLGLAGSTGELFF. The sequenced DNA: TGTGCCACCCTGGGACTAGCGGGAAGCACCGGGGAGCTGTTTTTT.